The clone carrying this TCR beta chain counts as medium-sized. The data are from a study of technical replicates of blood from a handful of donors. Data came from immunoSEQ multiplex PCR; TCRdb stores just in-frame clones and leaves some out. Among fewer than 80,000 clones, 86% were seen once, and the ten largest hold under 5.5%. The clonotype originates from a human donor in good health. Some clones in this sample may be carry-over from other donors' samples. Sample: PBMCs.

This chain's CDR3 is CASSQETIYTGGHLDEQFF. DNA of the CDR3: TGCGCCAGCAGCCAAGAGACTATTTATACCGGAGGTCATTTGGATGAGCAGTTCTTC. The gene calls are TRBV4-3 and TRBJ2-1, with D possibly being TRBD2 (5 bases). Trimming stripped 0 bases from V and 8 bases from J, with 26 bases between. Germline loops: CDR1 LGHNA, CDR2 YSLEER. This CDR3 region has 19 residues.